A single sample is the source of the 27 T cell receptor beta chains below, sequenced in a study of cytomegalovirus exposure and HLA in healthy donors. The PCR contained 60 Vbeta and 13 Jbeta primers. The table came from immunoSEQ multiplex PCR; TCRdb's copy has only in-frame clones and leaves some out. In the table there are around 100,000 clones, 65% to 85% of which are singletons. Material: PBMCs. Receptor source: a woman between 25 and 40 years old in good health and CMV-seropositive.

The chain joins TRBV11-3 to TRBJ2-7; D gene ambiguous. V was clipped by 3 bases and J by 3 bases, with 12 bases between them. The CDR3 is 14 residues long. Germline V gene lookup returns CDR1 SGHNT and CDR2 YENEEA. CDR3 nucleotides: TGTGCCAGCAGCTTGCGTGACGAGGTCTACGAGCAGTACTTC. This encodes CASSLRDEVYEQYF. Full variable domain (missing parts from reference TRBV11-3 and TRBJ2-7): EAGVVQSPRYKIIEKKQPVAFWCNPISGHNTLYWYLQNLGQGPELLIRYENEEAVDDSQLPKDRFSAERLKGVDSTLKIQPAELGDSAVYLCASSLRDEVYEQYFGPGTRLTVT.

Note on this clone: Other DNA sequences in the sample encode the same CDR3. The CDR3 loop is CASSVGESEQFF. The CDR3 bases are TGTGCCAGCAGCGTAGGGGAGAGTGAGCAGTTCTTC. The chain is built from TRBV9 and TRBJ2-1; possible D gene TRBD2, 5 bases. This CDR3 has 12 residues. The V gene's germline CDR1 is SGDLS and CDR2 YYNGEE. Trimming removed 0 bases at V and 9 bases at J, with 7 bases between.

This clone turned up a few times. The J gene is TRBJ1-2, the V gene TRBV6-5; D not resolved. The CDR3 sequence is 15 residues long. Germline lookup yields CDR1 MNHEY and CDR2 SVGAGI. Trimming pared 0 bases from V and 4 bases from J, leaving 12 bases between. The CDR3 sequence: CASSYSTQLFYGYTF. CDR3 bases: TGTGCCAGCAGTTACTCTACACAGCTTTTCTATGGCTACACCTTC.

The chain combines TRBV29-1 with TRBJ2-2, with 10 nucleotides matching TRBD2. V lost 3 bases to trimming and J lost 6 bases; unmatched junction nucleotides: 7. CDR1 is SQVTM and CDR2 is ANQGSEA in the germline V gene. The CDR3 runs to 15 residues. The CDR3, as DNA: TGCAGCGTTGAGGCGAGCGGGAGGGAATCCGGGGAGCTGTTTTTT. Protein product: CSVEASGRESGELFF.

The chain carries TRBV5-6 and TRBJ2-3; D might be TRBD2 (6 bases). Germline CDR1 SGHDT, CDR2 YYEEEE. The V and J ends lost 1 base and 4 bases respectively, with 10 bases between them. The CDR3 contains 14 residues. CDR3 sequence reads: CASSLTLAADTQYF. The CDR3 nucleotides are TGTGCCAGCAGCTTGACACTAGCAGCAGATACGCAGTATTTT.

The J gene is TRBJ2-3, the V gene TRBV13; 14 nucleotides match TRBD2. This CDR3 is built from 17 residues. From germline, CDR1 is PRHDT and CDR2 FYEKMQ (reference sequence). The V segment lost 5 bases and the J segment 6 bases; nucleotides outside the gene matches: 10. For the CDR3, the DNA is TGTGCCAGCAGCCGGATCGGGACTAGCGGGGGAGTGGATACGCAGTATTTT. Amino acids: CASSRIGTSGGVDTQYF. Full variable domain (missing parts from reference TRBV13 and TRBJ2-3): AAGVIQSPRHLIKEKRETATLKCYPIPRHDTVYWYQQGPGQDPQFLISFYEKMQSDKGSIPDRFSAQQFSDYHSELNMSSLELGDSALYFCASSRIGTSGGVDTQYFGPGTRLTVL.

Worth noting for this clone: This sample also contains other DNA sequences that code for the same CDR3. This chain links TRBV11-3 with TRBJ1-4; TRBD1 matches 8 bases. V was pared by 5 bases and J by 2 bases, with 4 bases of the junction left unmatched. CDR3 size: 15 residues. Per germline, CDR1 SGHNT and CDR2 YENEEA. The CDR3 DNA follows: TGTGCCAGCAGCCGACAGGGGAGTACTAATGAAAAACTGTTTTTT. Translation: CASSRQGSTNEKLFF.

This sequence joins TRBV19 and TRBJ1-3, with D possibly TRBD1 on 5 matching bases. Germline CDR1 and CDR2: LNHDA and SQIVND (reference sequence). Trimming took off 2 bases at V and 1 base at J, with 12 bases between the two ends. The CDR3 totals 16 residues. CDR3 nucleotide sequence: TGTGCCAGTAGTATATCCTCTACAGGTTCTGGAAACACCATATATTTT. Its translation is CASSISSTGSGNTIYF. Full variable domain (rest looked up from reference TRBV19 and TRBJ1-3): DGGITQSPKYLFRKEGQNVTLSCEQNLNHDAMYWYRQDPGQGLRLIYYSQIVNDFQKGDIAEGYSVSREKKESFPLTVTSAQKNPTAFYLCASSISSTGSGNTIYFGEGSWLTVV.

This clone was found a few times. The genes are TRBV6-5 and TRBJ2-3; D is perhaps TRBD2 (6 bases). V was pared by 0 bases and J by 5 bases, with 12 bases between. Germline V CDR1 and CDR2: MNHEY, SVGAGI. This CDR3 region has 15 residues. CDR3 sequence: CASSYSGDGRDTQYF. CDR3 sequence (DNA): TGTGCCAGCAGTTACTCTGGTGACGGGAGAGATACGCAGTATTTT.

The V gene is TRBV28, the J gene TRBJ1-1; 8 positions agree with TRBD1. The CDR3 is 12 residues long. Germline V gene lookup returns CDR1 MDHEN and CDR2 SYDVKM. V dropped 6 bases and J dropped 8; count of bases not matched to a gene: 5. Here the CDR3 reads CASSWDRREAFF. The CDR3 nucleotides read TGTGCCAGCAGCTGGGACAGGAGGGAAGCTTTCTTT.

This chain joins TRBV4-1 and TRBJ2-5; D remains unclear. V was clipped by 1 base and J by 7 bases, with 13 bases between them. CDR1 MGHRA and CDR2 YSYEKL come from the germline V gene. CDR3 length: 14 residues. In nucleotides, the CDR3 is TGCGCCAGCAGCCAAGCAGTCCGTTCAGGGACCCAGTACTTC. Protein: CASSQAVRSGTQYF.

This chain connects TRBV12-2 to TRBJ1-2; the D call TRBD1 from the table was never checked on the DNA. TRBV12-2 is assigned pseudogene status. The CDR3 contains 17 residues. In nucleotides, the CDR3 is TGTGCAAGTCGCGCCCCACCCGGGACAAACCATAACTATGGCTACACCTTC. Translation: CASRAPPGTNHNYGYTF.

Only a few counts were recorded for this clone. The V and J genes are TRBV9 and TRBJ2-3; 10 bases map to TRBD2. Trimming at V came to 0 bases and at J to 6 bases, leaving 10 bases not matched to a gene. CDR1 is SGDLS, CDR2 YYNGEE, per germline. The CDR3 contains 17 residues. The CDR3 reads CASSVDGTSGAVDTQYF. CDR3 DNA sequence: TGTGCCAGCAGCGTAGACGGAACTAGCGGGGCTGTCGATACGCAGTATTTT.

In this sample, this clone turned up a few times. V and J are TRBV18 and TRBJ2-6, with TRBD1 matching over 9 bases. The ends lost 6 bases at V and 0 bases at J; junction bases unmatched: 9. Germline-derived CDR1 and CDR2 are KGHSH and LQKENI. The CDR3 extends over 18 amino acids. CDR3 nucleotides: TGTGCCAGCTCCCCCGAGGGGACAGGGATCTCTGGGGCCAACGTCCTGACTTTC. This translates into CASSPEGTGISGANVLTF.

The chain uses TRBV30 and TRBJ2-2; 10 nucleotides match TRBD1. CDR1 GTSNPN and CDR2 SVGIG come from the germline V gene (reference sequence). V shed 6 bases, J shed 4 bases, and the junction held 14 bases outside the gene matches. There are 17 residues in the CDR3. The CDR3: CACRNKPGQGFTGELFF. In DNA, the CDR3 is TGTGCCTGTCGAAACAAACCGGGACAGGGGTTCACCGGGGAGCTGTTTTTT.

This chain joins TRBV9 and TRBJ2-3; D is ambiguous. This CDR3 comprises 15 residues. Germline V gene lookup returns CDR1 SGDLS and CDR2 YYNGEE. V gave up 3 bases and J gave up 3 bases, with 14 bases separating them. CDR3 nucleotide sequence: TGTGCCAGCAGCGGTGGCCTAACTAATACAGATACGCAGTATTTT. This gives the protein CASSGGLTNTDTQYF.

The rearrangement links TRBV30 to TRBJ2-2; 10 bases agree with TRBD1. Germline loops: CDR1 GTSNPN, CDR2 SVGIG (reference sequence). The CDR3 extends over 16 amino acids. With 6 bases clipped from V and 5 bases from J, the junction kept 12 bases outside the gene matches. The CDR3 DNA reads TGTGCCTGTAAGACAGGGGGCGGGAGAGTGACCGGGGAGCTGTTTTTT. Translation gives CACKTGGGRVTGELFF.

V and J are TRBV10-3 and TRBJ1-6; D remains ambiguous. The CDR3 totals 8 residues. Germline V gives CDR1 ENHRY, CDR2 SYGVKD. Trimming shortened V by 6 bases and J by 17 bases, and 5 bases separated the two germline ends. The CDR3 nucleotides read TGTGCCATCAGCTCCTTCCACTTT. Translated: CAISSFHF.

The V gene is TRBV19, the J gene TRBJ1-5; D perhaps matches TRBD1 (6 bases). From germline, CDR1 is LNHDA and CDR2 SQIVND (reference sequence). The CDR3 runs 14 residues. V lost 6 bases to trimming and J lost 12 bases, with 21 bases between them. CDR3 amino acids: CASRAGTIGSLQHF. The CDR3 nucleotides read TGTGCCAGTAGGGCCGGGACAATAGGTTCACTCCAGCATTTT.

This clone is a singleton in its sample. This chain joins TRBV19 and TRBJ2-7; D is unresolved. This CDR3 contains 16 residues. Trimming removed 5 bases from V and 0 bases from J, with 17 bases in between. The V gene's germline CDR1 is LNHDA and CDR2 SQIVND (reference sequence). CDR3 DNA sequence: TGTGCCAGTAGTCCCTTCCCTGCGGCGAGCTCCTACGAGCAGTACTTC. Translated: CASSPFPAASSYEQYF.

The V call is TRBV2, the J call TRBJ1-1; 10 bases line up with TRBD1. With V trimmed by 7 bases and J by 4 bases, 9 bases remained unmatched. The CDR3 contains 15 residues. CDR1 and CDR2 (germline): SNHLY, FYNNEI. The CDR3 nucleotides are TGTGCCAGCAAATTTGGGGACAGGGGAGGCACTGAAGCTTTCTTT. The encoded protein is CASKFGDRGGTEAFF.

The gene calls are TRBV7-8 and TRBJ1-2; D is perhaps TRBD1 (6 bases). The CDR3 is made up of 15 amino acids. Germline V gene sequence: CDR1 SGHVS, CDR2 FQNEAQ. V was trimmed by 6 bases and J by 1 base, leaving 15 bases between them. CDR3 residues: CASSQGVGGNYGYTF. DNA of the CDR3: TGTGCCAGCAGTCAAGGCGTAGGGGGTAACTATGGCTACACCTTC. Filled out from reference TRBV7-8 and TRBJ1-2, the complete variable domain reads GAGVSQSPRYKVAKRGQDVALRCDPISGHVSLFWYQQALGQGPEFLTYFQNEAQLDKSGLPSDRFFAERPEGSVSTLKIQRTQQEDSAVYLCASSQGVGGNYGYTFGSGTRLTVV.

The CDR3 reads CATSRRADSGNTIYF. For the CDR3, the DNA is TGTGCCACCAGCCGCAGGGCTGACTCTGGAAACACCATATATTTT. V gene TRBV15 combines with J gene TRBJ1-3, with D possibly TRBD1 on 5 matching bases. Looked up from germline, CDR1 is LNHNV and CDR2 is YYDKDF (reference sequence). V was clipped by 5 bases and J by 0 bases, with 11 bases between them. This CDR3 comprises 15 residues.

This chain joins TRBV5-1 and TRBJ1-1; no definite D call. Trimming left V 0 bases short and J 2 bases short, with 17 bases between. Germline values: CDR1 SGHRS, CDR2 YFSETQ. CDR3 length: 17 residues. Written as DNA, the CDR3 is TGCGCCAGCAGCTTGGAAGGTTTAGCCCAGTATAACACTGAAGCTTTCTTT. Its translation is CASSLEGLAQYNTEAFF.

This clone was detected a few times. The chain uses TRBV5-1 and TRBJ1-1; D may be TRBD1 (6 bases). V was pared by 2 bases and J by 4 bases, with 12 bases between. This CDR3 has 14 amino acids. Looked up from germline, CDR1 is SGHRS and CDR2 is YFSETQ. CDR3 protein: CASSFSDRGTEAFF. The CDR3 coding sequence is TGCGCCAGCAGCTTTTCGGACAGAGGCACTGAAGCTTTCTTT.

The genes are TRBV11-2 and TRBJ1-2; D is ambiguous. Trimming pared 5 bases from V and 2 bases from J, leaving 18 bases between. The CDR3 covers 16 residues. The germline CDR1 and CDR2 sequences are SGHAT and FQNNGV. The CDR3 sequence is CASSAEPPGSNYGYTF. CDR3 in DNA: TGTGCCAGCAGCGCCGAACCCCCGGGGTCAAACTATGGCTACACCTTC.

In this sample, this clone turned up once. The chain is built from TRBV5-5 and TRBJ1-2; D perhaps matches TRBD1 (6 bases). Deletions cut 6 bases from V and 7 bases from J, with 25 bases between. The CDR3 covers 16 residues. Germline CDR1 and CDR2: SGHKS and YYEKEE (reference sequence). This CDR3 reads CASTDFTGLGARGYTF. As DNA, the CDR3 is TGTGCCAGCACCGACTTCACGGGGTTGGGGGCGCGTGGCTACACCTTC. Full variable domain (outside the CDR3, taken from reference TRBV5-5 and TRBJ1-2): DAGVTQSPTHLIKTRGQQVTLRCSPISGHKSVSWYQQVLGQGPQFIFQYYEKEERGRGNFPDRFSARQFPNYSSELNVNALLLGDSALYLCASTDFTGLGARGYTFGSGTRLTVV.